A single T cell receptor (beta chain) is shown here with its context. As yet, its antigen is unknown. A multiplex PCR was run with 60 Vbeta primers and 13 Jbeta primers. Some clones are missing from TCRdb's copy, which holds only in-frame ones; the method was immunoSEQ multiplex PCR. This table holds about 130,000 clones, about 78% found once. This sample is part of a study of cytomegalovirus exposure and HLA in healthy donors. Study findings and constraints: Cytomegalovirus association was listed for 150 or so TCR beta chains. Accurate prediction of most subjects' HLA-A and HLA-B alleles from TCR beta sequences was reported.

Germline-derived CDR1 and CDR2 are SGHNT and YYREEE (reference sequence). V was shortened by 4 bases and J by 4 bases, with 13 bases between the two germline ends. The CDR3 is made up of 14 amino acids. Though nominally healthy at sampling, donors likely had unrecorded immune exposures. The chain carries TRBV5-4 and TRBJ2-3; D possibly corresponds to TRBD1 (6 bases). The receptor was isolated from a female donor in good health and CMV-seronegative. The sample consisted of PBMCs. The CDR3 DNA reads TGTGCCAGCAGCCCCTGGGGGCAGGCAGATACGCAGTATTTT. This gives the protein CASSPWGQADTQYF.